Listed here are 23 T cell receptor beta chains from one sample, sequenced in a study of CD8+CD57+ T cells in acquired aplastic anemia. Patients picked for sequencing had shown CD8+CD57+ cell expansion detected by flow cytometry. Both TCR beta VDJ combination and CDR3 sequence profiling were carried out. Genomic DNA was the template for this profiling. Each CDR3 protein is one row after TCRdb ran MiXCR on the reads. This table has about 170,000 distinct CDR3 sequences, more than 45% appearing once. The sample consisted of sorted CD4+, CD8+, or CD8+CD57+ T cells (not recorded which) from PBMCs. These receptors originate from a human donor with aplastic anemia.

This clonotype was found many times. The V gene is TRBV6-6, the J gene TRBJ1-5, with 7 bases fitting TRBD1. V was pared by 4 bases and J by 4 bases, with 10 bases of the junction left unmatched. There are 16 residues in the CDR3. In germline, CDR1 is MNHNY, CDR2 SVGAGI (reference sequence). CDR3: CASSSPRTGVNQPQHF. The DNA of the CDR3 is TGTGCCAGCAGTTCGCCCCGGACAGGTGTGAATCAGCCCCAGCATTTT.

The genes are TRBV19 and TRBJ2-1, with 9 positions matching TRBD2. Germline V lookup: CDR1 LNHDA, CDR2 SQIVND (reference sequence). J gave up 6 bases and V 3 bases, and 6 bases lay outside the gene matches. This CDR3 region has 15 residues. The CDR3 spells CASSMVAGATNEQFF. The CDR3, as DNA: TGTGCCAGTAGTATGGTAGCGGGGGCCACCAATGAGCAGTTCTTC.

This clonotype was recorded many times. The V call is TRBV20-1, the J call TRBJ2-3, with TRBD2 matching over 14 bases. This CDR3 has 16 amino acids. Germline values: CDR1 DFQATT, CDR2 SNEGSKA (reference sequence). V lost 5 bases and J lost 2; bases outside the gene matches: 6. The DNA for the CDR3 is TGCAGTGCTCAGGGACTAGCGGGGGCCTTCACAGATACGCAGTATTTT. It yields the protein CSAQGLAGAFTDTQYF.

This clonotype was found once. The CDR3 loop reads CASNRDSTYEQYF. CDR3 nucleotides: TGTGCCAGCAACCGGGACAGCACTTACGAGCAGTACTTC. The J gene is TRBJ2-7, the V gene TRBV10-3; TRBD1 agrees at 7 bases. The CDR3 has 13 amino acids. The V gene end was trimmed by 10 bases and the J gene end by 4 bases; junction bases not matched to a gene: 10. CDR1 is ENHRY, CDR2 SYGVKD, per germline.

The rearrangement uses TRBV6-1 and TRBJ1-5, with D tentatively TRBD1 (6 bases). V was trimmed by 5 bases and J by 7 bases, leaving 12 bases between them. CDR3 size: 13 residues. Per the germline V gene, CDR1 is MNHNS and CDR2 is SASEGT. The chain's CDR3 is CASSRTAAQPQHF. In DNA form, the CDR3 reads TGTGCCAGCAGTCGGACAGCAGCCCAGCCCCAGCATTTT.

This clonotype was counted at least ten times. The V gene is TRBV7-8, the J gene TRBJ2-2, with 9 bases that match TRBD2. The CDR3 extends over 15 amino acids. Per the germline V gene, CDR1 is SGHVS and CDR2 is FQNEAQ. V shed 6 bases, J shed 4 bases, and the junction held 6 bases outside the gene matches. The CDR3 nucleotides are TGTGCCAGCAGAAGGCGGGGGGGCACCACCGGGGAGCTGTTTTTT. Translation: CASRRRGGTTGELFF. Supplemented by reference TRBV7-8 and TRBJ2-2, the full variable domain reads GAGVSQSPRYKVAKRGQDVALRCDPISGHVSLFWYQQALGQGPEFLTYFQNEAQLDKSGLPSDRFFAERPEGSVSTLKIQRTQQEDSAVYLCASRRRGGTTGELFFGEGSRLTVL.

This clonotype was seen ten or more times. CDR3 bases: TGTGCCAGCAGTTCAGAAGTAGAGACCCAGTACTTC. Amino acid sequence: CASSSEVETQYF. The rearrangement links TRBV28 to TRBJ2-5; no firm D call. V was clipped by 4 bases and J by 4 bases, with 7 bases between them. The CDR3 consists of 12 residues. Germline lookup yields CDR1 MDHEN and CDR2 SYDVKM.

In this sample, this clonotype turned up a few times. The CDR3 DNA reads as TGTGCCAGCAGTACAGGGGTTGATGGCTACACCTTC. Translating gives CASSTGVDGYTF. This chain uses TRBV2 with TRBJ1-2; 7 bases are a match to TRBD1. With 5 bases clipped from V and 6 bases from J, the junction kept 3 bases outside the gene matches. Germline CDR1 SNHLY, CDR2 FYNNEI. The CDR3 has 12 amino acids.

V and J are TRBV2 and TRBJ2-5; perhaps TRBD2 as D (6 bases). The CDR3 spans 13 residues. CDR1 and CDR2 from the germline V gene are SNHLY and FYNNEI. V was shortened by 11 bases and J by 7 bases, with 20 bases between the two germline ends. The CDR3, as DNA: TGTGCCCGCCGTAGGAGTTCGGAGGGGACCCAGTACTTC. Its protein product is CARRRSSEGTQYF. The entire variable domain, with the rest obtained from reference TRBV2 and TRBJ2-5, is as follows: EPEVTQTPSHQVTQMGQEVILRCVPISNHLYFYWYRQILGQKVEFLVSFYNNEISEKSEIFDDQFSVERPDGSNFTLKIRSTKLEDSAMYFCARRRSSEGTQYFGPGTRLLVL.

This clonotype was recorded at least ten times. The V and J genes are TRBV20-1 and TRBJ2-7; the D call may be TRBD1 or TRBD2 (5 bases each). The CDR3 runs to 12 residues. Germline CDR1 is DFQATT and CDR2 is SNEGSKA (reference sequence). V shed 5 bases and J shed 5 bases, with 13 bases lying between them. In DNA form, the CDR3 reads TGCAGTGCTTTGGGCCAGGGAGACGAGCAGTACTTC. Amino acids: CSALGQGDEQYF.

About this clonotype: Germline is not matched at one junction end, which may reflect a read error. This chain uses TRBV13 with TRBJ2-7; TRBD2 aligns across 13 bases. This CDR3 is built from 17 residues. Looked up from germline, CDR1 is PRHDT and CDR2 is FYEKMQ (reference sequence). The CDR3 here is CASSLRLAGGKTYAQYF. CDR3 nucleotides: TGTGCCAGCAGCTTAAGACTAGCGGGGGGCAAGACTTACGCGCAGTACTTC. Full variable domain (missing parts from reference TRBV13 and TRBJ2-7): AAGVIQSPRHLIKEKRETATLKCYPIPRHDTVYWYQQGPGQDPQFLISFYEKMQSDKGSIPDRFSAQQFSDYHSELNMSSLELGDSALYFCASSLRLAGGKTYAQYFGPGTRLTVT.

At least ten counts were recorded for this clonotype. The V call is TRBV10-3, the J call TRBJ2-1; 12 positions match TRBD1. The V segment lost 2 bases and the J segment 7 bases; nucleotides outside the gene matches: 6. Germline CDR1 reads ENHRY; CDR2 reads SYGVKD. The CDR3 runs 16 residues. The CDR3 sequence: CAISEPGQGARNEQFF. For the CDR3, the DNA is TGTGCCATCAGTGAGCCGGGACAGGGGGCTAGGAATGAGCAGTTCTTC.

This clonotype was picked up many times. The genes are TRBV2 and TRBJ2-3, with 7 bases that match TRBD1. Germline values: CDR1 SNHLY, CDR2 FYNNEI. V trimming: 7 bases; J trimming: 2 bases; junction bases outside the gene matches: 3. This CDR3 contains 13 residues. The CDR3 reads CASTGQNTDTQYF. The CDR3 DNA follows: TGTGCCAGCACGGGACAGAACACAGATACGCAGTATTTT.

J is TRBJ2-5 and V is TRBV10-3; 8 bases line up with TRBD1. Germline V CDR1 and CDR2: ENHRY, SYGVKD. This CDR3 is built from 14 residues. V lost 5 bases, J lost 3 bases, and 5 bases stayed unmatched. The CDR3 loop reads CAISSSTGEETQYF. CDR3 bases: TGTGCCATCAGTAGTTCGACAGGGGAAGAGACCCAGTACTTC.

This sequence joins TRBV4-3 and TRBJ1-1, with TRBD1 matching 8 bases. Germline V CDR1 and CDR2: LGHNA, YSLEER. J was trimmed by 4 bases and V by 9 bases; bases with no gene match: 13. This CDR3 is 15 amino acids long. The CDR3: CASSTGGGLGTEAFF. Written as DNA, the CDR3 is TGCGCCAGTTCCACAGGGGGAGGGCTTGGCACTGAAGCTTTCTTT.

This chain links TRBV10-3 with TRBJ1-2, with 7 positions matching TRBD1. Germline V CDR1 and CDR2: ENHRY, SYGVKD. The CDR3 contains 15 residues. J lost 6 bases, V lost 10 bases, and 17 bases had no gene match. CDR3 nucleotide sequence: TGTGCCACCAACCAAACCTTAGGGGGCGCAGATGGCTACACCTTC. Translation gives CATNQTLGGADGYTF.

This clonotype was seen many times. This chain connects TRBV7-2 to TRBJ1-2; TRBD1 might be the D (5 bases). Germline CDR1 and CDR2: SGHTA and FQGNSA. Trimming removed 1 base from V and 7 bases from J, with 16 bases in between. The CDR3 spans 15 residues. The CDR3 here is CASSLEGLVRGGYTF. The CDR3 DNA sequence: TGTGCCAGCAGCTTAGAAGGTTTGGTTAGGGGTGGCTACACCTTC. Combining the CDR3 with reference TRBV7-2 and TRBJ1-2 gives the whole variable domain GAGVSQSPSNKVTEKGKDVELRCDPISGHTALYWYRQSLGQGLEFLIYFQGNSAPDKSGLPSDRFSAERTGGSVSTLTIQRTQQEDSAVYLCASSLEGLVRGGYTFGSGTRLTVV.

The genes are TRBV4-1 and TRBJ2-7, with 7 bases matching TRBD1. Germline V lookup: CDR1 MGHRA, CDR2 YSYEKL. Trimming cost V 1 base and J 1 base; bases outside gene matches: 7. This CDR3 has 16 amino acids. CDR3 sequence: CASSQGEGAPSYEQYF. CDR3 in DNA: TGCGCCAGCAGCCAAGGCGAGGGGGCCCCATCCTACGAGCAGTACTTC.

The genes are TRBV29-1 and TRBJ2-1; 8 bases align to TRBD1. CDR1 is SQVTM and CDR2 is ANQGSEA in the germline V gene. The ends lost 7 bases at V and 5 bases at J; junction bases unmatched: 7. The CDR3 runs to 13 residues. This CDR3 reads CSGGGQGHNEQFF. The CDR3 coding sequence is TGCAGCGGGGGTGGACAGGGTCACAATGAGCAGTTCTTC.

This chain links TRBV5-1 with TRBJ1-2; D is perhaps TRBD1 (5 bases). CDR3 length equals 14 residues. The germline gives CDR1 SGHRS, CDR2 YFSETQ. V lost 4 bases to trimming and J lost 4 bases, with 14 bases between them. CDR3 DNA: TGCGCCAGCAGCCTATTTCAGGGAACCTATGGCTACACCTTC. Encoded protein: CASSLFQGTYGYTF.

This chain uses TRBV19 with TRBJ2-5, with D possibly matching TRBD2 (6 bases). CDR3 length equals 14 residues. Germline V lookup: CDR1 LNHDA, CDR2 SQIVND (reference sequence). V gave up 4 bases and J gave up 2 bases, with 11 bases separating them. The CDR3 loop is CASSNQRAQETQYF. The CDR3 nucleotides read TGTGCCAGTAGTAACCAGCGGGCACAAGAGACCCAGTACTTC.

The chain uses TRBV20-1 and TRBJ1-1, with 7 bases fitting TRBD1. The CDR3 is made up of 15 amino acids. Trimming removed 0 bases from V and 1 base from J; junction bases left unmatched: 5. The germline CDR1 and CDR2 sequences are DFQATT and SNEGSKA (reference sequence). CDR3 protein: CSARDFQGGNTEAFF. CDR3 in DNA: TGCAGTGCTAGAGACTTTCAGGGGGGGAACACTGAAGCTTTCTTT.

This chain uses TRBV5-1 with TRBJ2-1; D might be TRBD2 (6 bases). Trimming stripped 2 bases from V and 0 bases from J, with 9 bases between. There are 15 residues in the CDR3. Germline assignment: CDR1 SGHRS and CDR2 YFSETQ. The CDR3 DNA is TGCGCCAGCAGCTTCGGGGGAGGCTCCTACAATGAGCAGTTCTTC. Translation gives CASSFGGGSYNEQFF.